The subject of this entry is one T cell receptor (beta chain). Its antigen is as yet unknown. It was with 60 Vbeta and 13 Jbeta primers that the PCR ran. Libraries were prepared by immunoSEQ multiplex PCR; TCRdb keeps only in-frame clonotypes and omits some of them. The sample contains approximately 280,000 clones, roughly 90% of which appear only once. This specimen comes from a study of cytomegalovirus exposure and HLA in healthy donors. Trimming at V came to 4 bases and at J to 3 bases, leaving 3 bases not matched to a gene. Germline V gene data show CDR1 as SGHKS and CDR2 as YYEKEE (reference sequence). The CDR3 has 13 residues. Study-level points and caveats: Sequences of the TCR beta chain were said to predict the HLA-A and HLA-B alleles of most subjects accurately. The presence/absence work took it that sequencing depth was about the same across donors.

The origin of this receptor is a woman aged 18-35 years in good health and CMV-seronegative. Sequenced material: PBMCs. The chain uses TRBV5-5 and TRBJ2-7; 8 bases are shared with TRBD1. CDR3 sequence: CASSPDRVYEQYF. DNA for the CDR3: TGTGCCAGCAGCCCGGACAGGGTCTACGAGCAGTACTTC.